These T cell receptor beta chains were read from a single sample in a study of neurological immune-mediated disorders. Each CDR3 protein is one row after TCRdb ran MiXCR on the 5' RACE reads. The data contain approximately 48,000 distinct CDR3 sequences, 10% of them singletons. The sequenced sample was PBMCs. All receptors come from a man aged 65 to 85 with HTLV-1-associated myelopathy (HAM/TSP). CDR3s include the opening cysteine and the closing phenylalanine or tryptophan. The D gene is left open where the match is weak.

len | j_gene | v_gene | d_gene | CDR3aa
15 | TRBJ2-7 | TRBV28 | TRBD1 | CASTYVDRDSYEQYF
14 | TRBJ2-1 | TRBV7-2 | NA | CASSFRVPYNEQFF
15 | TRBJ2-7 | TRBV28 | TRBD1 | CASSLPGTGGYEQYF
13 | TRBJ2-5 | TRBV20-1 | TRBD2 | CSTSGDYQETQYF
13 | TRBJ1-6 | TRBV20-1 | TRBD1 | CSAEGAIDSPLHF
16 | TRBJ1-6 | TRBV7-9 | NA | CASSPEGQGSLSPLHF
19 | TRBJ2-1 | TRBV12-3/TRBV12-4 | TRBD2 | CASRGAGTSGRGTYNEQFF
15 | TRBJ1-5 | TRBV5-1 | TRBD1 | CASSPQTGDGQPQHF
14 | TRBJ1-1 | TRBV3-1 | NA | CASSHLGGNTEAFF
16 | TRBJ2-5 | TRBV5-1 | TRBD2 | CASSHAPLAGEETQYF
13 | TRBJ2-6 | TRBV7-9 | NA | CASSSSGANVLTF
13 | TRBJ2-7 | TRBV3-1 | NA | CASSQGYRDEQYF
14 | TRBJ2-3 | TRBV12-3/TRBV12-4 | TRBD2 | CASILAGKADTQYF
14 | TRBJ2-3 | TRBV12-3/TRBV12-4 | TRBD2 | CASRPAGSTDTQYF
15 | TRBJ1-5 | TRBV15 | NA | CATSRARGPNQLQHF
16 | TRBJ2-5 | TRBV20-1 | TRBD2 | CSARALAGGFLETQYF
13 | TRBJ2-3 | TRBV5-6 | NA | CASSLAMRDTQYF
13 | TRBJ1-1 | TRBV7-9 | NA | CASSVPGRTKAFF
17 | TRBJ2-5 | TRBV4-1 | TRBD2 | CASSQDGAGGLQETQYF
12 | TRBJ2-2 | TRBV5-5 | NA | CASSFPLGELFF
17 | TRBJ2-6 | TRBV6-2/TRBV6-3 | NA | CASLGLPNLSGANVLTF
12 | TRBJ2-7 | TRBV20-1 | NA | CSASLATYEQYF
16 | TRBJ2-1 | TRBV5-1 | TRBD1 | CASSLVGTGSYNEQFF
13 | TRBJ2-5 | TRBV4-1 | NA | CASSRGGLETQYF
19 | TRBJ2-7 | TRBV28 | TRBD2 | CASSFRVGTSGLDSYEQYF
14 | TRBJ2-7 | TRBV20-1 | TRBD2 | CSATEPGLAGEQYF
13 | TRBJ2-5 | TRBV7-3 | NA | CASSLTSFETQYF
16 | TRBJ2-5 | TRBV6-5 | NA | CASSYALSGPLETQYF
15 | TRBJ2-5 | TRBV7-9 | NA | CASSVGLIGWETQYF
16 | TRBJ2-2 | TRBV6-5 | NA | CASRTGRMRATGELFF
14 | TRBJ1-2 | TRBV20-1 | NA | CSASTGNANYGYTF
14 | TRBJ2-1 | TRBV20-1 | TRBD1 | CSAKTGGAWGRQFF
12 | TRBJ1-4 | TRBV4-2 | NA | CASSRSAEKLFF
15 | TRBJ2-7 | TRBV7-8 | NA | CASSAPSGTAYEQYF
14 | TRBJ1-1 | TRBV7-2 | NA | CASSLLLRNTEAFF
14 | TRBJ2-3 | TRBV20-1 | TRBD2 | CSGVAGGRTDTQYF
19 | TRBJ2-7 | TRBV20-1 | TRBD2 | CSARAYSGTIGMSSYEQYF
14 | TRBJ2-5 | TRBV20-1 | NA | CSASGEGGRETQYF
17 | TRBJ2-6 | TRBV12-3/TRBV12-4 | TRBD1 | CASRLGGQLFGANVLTF
15 | TRBJ2-1 | TRBV4-3 | TRBD2 | CASSQGGGSFDEQFF
15 | TRBJ2-5 | TRBV12-3/TRBV12-4 | TRBD1 | CASRLTGGGGKTQYF
13 | TRBJ2-1 | TRBV29-1 | TRBD1 | CSVGQGSYNEQFF
16 | TRBJ2-1 | TRBV6-1 | NA | CASSEYRRAGYNEQFF
12 | TRBJ1-1 | TRBV20-1 | TRBD1 | CTTDRANTEAFF
13 | TRBJ2-7 | TRBV7-9 | TRBD2 | CASSRSGDYEQYF
15 | TRBJ2-5 | TRBV28 | TRBD1 | CASSLIGTGQETQYF
18 | TRBJ2-1 | TRBV4-3 | TRBD2 | CASSQERSGRTFYGEQFF
13 | TRBJ2-1 | TRBV20-1 | NA | CSADDAPSDEQFF
13 | TRBJ2-1 | TRBV7-6 | NA | CASSWGTTNEQFF
14 | TRBJ2-7 | TRBV5-1 | TRBD2 | CASSLTGRIDEQYF
14 | TRBJ2-7 | TRBV28 | TRBD2 | CASRIREGSYEQYF
15 | TRBJ2-7 | TRBV5-1 | NA | CASSLEAGNSYEQYF
20 | TRBJ2-3 | TRBV4-1 | TRBD2 | CASSLLGLSGLAGRLDTQYF
14 | TRBJ2-7 | TRBV20-1 | NA | CSATRQGRTYEQYF
15 | TRBJ1-5 | TRBV27 | NA | CASSTGQRGSQPQHF
12 | TRBJ2-7 | TRBV7-8 | NA | CASTGGLREQYF
20 | TRBJ2-4 | TRBV20-1 | TRBD2 | CSASTPGGGRAEGAKNIQYF
14 | TRBJ2-7 | TRBV12-3/TRBV12-4 | TRBD2 | CASSLSSGRYEQYF